This TCR beta chain was identified in a study of graft-versus-host responses after intestinal transplantation. About the research overall: Isolated intestinal, liver-intestinal, or multivisceral transplants were what recipients had. The study gave all recipients anti-thymocyte globulin induction, then tacrolimus and steroids for approximately three years. Whole-study findings and limits: High graft-versus-host to host-versus-graft clonal ratios were found in allografts of patients who had graft-donor T cell macrochimerism. Researchers found peak circulating GvH clone levels linked to early post-transplant HvG declines.

As concerns this clone: The antigen remains unidentified.

The germline V gene encodes CDR1 SNHLY and CDR2 FYNNEI. The CDR3 runs to 14 residues. V lost 5 bases and J 7 bases, leaving 12 bases between the germline ends. Clones were read by immunoSEQ multiplex PCR, and TCRdb kept only the in-frame ones, dropping some. Of about 40,000 clones in the sample, 80% to 95% were seen once. The sample was PBMCs, taken almost 750 days after intestinal transplantation. The receptor was derived from a human patient who received an intestinal transplant, so some T cells may come from the graft donor. The V and J genes are TRBV2 and TRBJ1-6, with D tentatively TRBD1 (6 bases). DNA for the CDR3: TGTGCCAGCAGTCCGAGCAGGGGAAATTCACCCCTCCACTTT. It encodes CASSPSRGNSPLHF.